These 18 T cell receptor beta chains came from one sample sequenced in a study of CD8 T cells in ankylosing spondylitis. TCRdb reanalysed the 5' RACE reads using MiXCR and keeps one entry per CDR3 protein. The sample comprises 200,000 to 250,000 distinct CDR3 sequences, less than 9.5% of which are singletons, and 4.5% to 5% rests with the top ten. The sample comprised blood, either unsorted or a sorted T cell fraction (not recorded which). The source of these receptors is a female donor with ankylosing spondylitis or in good health (not recorded which).

This clonotype was seen repeatedly, ten times or more. The rearrangement links TRBV6-2 or TRBV6-3 to TRBJ2-2, with a tentative D call TRBD1 (6 bases). The germline V and J ends were trimmed by 5 bases and 1 base, with 14 bases remaining between them. This CDR3 comprises 16 residues. Germline loops: CDR1 MNHEY, CDR2 SVGEGT. The CDR3 DNA follows: TGTGCCAGCAGTCCACAGGGATCGGGGAACACCGGGGAGCTGTTTTTT. Residues: CASSPQGSGNTGELFF.

This clonotype was seen ten or more times. J is TRBJ2-7 and V is TRBV6-5; 7 bases are a match to TRBD1. This CDR3 spans 14 amino acids. Trimming at V came to 2 bases and at J to 7 bases, leaving 8 bases not matched to a gene. Germline-derived CDR1 and CDR2 are MNHEY and SVGAGI. CDR3 sequence reads: CASSYDRVSGEQYF. CDR3 nucleotide sequence: TGTGCCAGCAGTTACGACAGGGTTTCGGGGGAGCAGTACTTC.

The chain couples TRBV5-4 to TRBJ2-2, with 8 bases fitting TRBD1. The germline V gene encodes CDR1 SGHNT and CDR2 YYREEE (reference sequence). This CDR3 has 14 residues. V was pared by 4 bases and J by 5 bases, with 4 bases of the junction left unmatched. Here the CDR3 reads CASSQYRGTGELFF. The CDR3 coding sequence is TGTGCCAGCAGCCAGTACAGGGGGACCGGGGAGCTGTTTTTT. The complete variable domain, with remaining parts taken from reference TRBV5-4 and TRBJ2-2, reads ETGVTQSPTHLIKTRGQQVTLRCSSQSGHNTVSWYQQALGQGPQFIFQYYREEENGRGNFPPRFSGLQFPNYSSELNVNALELDDSALYLCASSQYRGTGELFFGEGSRLTVL.

This clonotype was observed many times. This chain connects TRBV7-6 to TRBJ1-5; D is possibly TRBD1 (6 bases). The CDR3 runs to 14 residues. Germline V gives CDR1 SGHVS, CDR2 FNYEAQ. V was shortened by 0 bases and J by 5 bases, with 8 bases between the two germline ends. The CDR3 DNA reads TGTGCCAGCAGCTTAGCGGAGGGGGATCAGCCCCAGCATTTT. Amino acid sequence: CASSLAEGDQPQHF. Full variable domain (outside the CDR3, taken from reference TRBV7-6 and TRBJ1-5): GAGVSQSPRYKVTKRGQDVALRCDPISGHVSLYWYRQALGQGPEFLTYFNYEAQQDKSGLPNDRFSAERPEGSISTLTIQRTEQRDSAMYRCASSLAEGDQPQHFGDGTRLSIL.

This clonotype was seen only a few times. The chain couples TRBV7-7 to TRBJ2-1; 8 nucleotides match TRBD2. Trimming took 5 bases from V and 8 from J; bases not matched to a gene: 5. This CDR3 has 13 residues. Looked up from germline, CDR1 is SSHAT and CDR2 is FNYEAQ (reference sequence). CDR3 bases: TGTGCCAGCAGCCACGGGGGGGCTGATGAGCAGTTCTTC. Amino acids: CASSHGGADEQFF.

This clonotype was counted at least ten times. The rearrangement uses TRBV5-1 and TRBJ1-2, with D possibly TRBD1 on 5 matching bases. The germline V gene encodes CDR1 SGHRS and CDR2 YFSETQ. V lost 5 bases and J 6 bases, leaving 14 bases between the germline ends. The CDR3 contains 13 residues. The CDR3 loop reads CASSQMGVNGYTF. As DNA, the CDR3 is TGCGCCAGCAGTCAAATGGGGGTAAATGGCTACACCTTC.

This clonotype was counted ten times or more. The chain carries TRBV12-3 or TRBV12-4 and TRBJ2-7; D may be TRBD1 (5 bases). V lost 7 bases and J lost 3, with 13 bases in between. CDR3 size: 13 residues. The CDR3 coding sequence is TGTGCCAGCACCTCGGACATAAACTACGAGCAGTACTTC. Protein sequence: CASTSDINYEQYF.

This clonotype was counted many times. The chain links TRBV14 to TRBJ2-6, with D maybe TRBD1 (5 bases). V lost 4 bases and J lost 1, with 14 bases in between. CDR1 is SGHDN and CDR2 is FVKESK in the germline V gene. The length of the CDR3 is 17 residues. CDR3 sequence (DNA): TGTGCCAGCAGCCGTCAGGGCCCCGGTTCTGGGGCCAACGTCCTGACTTTC. This encodes CASSRQGPGSGANVLTF.

With regard to this clonotype: This may come from a read error, since a much larger clone is one base off. This rearrangement joins TRBV5-1 to TRBJ1-1; no clear D. V shed 7 bases and J shed 4 bases, with 14 bases lying between them. Germline V lookup: CDR1 SGHRS, CDR2 YFSETQ. This CDR3 region has 13 residues. The CDR3 DNA reads TGCGCCAGCCAACCCGCGGATGGCACTGAAGCTTTCTTT. It is translated as CASQPADGTEAFF.

Many counts were recorded for this clonotype. The J gene is TRBJ1-1, the V gene TRBV12-3 or TRBV12-4; D not resolved. CDR3 length equals 11 residues. V lost 6 bases to trimming and J lost 6 bases, with 8 bases between them. The CDR3 is CASRGMAEAFF. The CDR3 bases are TGTGCCAGCAGGGGGATGGCTGAAGCTTTCTTT.

This clonotype has at least ten counts. The chain uses TRBV7-9 and TRBJ2-3; 12 bases line up with TRBD2. The V segment lost 5 bases and the J segment 6 bases; nucleotides outside the gene matches: 0. This CDR3 is built from 13 residues. Looked up from germline, CDR1 is SEHNR and CDR2 is FQNEAQ (reference sequence). The CDR3 is CASSTSGRDTQYF. The CDR3 DNA reads TGTGCCAGCAGCACTAGCGGGAGGGATACGCAGTATTTT.

This clonotype has ten or more counts. The chain employs TRBV28 and TRBJ1-1, with D uncertain. The CDR3 consists of 14 residues. Trimming took 6 bases from V and 7 from J, leaving 18 bases between them. Germline values: CDR1 MDHEN, CDR2 SYDVKM. CDR3 protein: CASRPDGREGEAFF. CDR3 bases: TGTGCCAGCAGACCCGACGGTAGAGAGGGTGAAGCTTTCTTT.

This clonotype was found many times. The chain joins TRBV27 to TRBJ1-2; tentatively, D is TRBD1 (5 bases). The germline CDR1 and CDR2 sequences are MNHEY and SMNVEV (reference sequence). Trimming pared 2 bases from V and 4 bases from J, leaving 14 bases between. This CDR3 region has 15 residues. The chain's CDR3 is CASSLNSHGAYGYTF. In DNA form, the CDR3 reads TGTGCCAGCAGTTTAAACAGCCATGGGGCCTATGGCTACACCTTC.

This clonotype was seen repeatedly, ten times or more. The junction and the germline gene differ at one end; a read error may be behind it. V gene TRBV18 combines with J gene TRBJ1-3; D unclear. The CDR3 sequence is 15 residues long. Per germline, CDR1 KGHSH and CDR2 LQKENI. The DNA of the CDR3 is TGTGCCAGCTCACCTGGCGCCCACTCTGAAAACACCATATATTTT. Residues: CASSPGAHSENTIYF.

The chain employs TRBV7-2 and TRBJ2-5, with TRBD1 matching over 7 bases. Germline trimming cut 6 bases from V and 2 bases from J; bases unmatched to any gene: 9. The CDR3 has 15 residues. Germline CDR1 reads SGHTA; CDR2 reads FQGNSA. The CDR3 DNA reads TGTGCCAGCAGGCCCTCAACAGGGGAGCAAGAGACCCAGTACTTC. Its protein product is CASRPSTGEQETQYF.

Many counts were recorded for this clonotype. The chain has TRBV4-3 and TRBJ1-2; D gene uncertain. Germline lookup yields CDR1 LGHNA and CDR2 YSLEER. CDR3 length equals 13 residues. V was clipped by 2 bases and J by 3 bases, with 7 bases between them. CDR3 region: CASSQFKDYGYTF. In DNA, the CDR3 is TGCGCCAGCAGCCAATTTAAGGACTATGGCTACACCTTC.

This clonotype was observed a few times. The J gene is TRBJ2-7, the V gene TRBV29-1, with TRBD1 identical over 9 bases. The germline CDR1 and CDR2 sequences are SQVTM and ANQGSEA. The CDR3 is made up of 17 amino acids. In DNA form, the CDR3 reads TGCACCGAGTCGGTAGGACAGGGGTTGACCACAGCCTACGAGCAGTACTTC. It yields the protein CTESVGQGLTTAYEQYF.

This clonotype was seen repeatedly, ten times or more. The chain couples TRBV5-1 to TRBJ1-3; D call uncertain. This CDR3 has 15 amino acids. From germline, CDR1 is SGHRS and CDR2 YFSETQ. The V end lost 0 bases, the J end lost 4 bases, and 11 bases lay between the germline ends. The CDR3, as DNA: TGCGCCAGCAGCTTGGCCGGACTGGGGGGAAACACCATATATTTT. Translating gives CASSLAGLGGNTIYF.